Following are 18 T cell receptor beta chains from one sample sequenced in a study of PD-1 blockade in mismatch repair-deficient tumors. As for time point: archival surgical resection tumor tissue. Assay used: immunoSEQ multiplex PCR; TCRdb lists only in-frame clones, some missing. Among more than 1,000 clones listed, 60% to 80% were seen once. Sequenced here: primary tumor tissue, sampled from a patient treated with pembrolizumab. Every receptor here comes from an adult with mismatch repair-deficient cancer.

The gene calls are TRBV20-1 and TRBJ1-2; no definite D call. CDR1 is DFQATT and CDR2 is SNEGSKA in the germline V gene (reference sequence). The CDR3 contains 11 residues. V was shortened by 3 bases and J by 7 bases, with 9 bases between the two germline ends. CDR3 in amino acids: CSASWGIGYTF. As DNA, the CDR3 is TGCAGTGCTAGTTGGGGAATTGGCTACACCTTC.

This clone was counted a few times. The V call is TRBV5-6, the J call TRBJ2-1; D gene uncertain. Per germline, CDR1 SGHDT and CDR2 YYEEEE. V was clipped by 0 bases and J by 9 bases, with 4 bases between them. This CDR3 is 11 amino acids long. The chain's CDR3 is CASSLGPEQFF. CDR3 in DNA: TGTGCCAGCAGCTTGGGACCTGAGCAGTTCTTC.

The V and J genes are TRBV7-2 and TRBJ2-1; 9 bases map to TRBD2. V shed 3 bases, J shed 9 bases, and the junction held 6 bases outside the gene matches. The germline V gene encodes CDR1 SGHTA and CDR2 FQGNSA. The CDR3 has 14 amino acids. The CDR3 coding sequence is TGTGCCAGCAGCTTTCTAGGGACTAGCAGTGAGCAGTTCTTC. The encoded protein is CASSFLGTSSEQFF.

This clone showed up just once. This chain links TRBV7-2 with TRBJ2-1; TRBD2 matches 14 bases. CDR3 length equals 18 residues. The germline V gene encodes CDR1 SGHTA and CDR2 FQGNSA. V gave up 5 bases and J gave up 7 bases; unmatched junction bases: 13. The CDR3 is CASSPGLAGGQNRNEQFF. CDR3 DNA sequence: TGTGCCAGCAGCCCAGGACTAGCGGGAGGCCAAAATCGGAATGAGCAGTTCTTC.

V and J are TRBV29-1 and TRBJ2-1; no firm D call. Germline lookup yields CDR1 SQVTM and CDR2 ANQGSEA. The V end was cut by 4 bases, the J end by 8 bases, with 12 bases between. This CDR3 is built from 12 residues. CDR3 nucleotide sequence: TGCAGCGTTGTCACAGACTTCGATGAGCAGTTCTTC. It encodes CSVVTDFDEQFF.

The rearrangement uses TRBV29-1 and TRBJ2-7; TRBD2 matches at 12 bases. The CDR3 sequence is 14 residues long. V was pared by 3 bases and J by 5 bases, with 5 bases of the junction left unmatched. Germline V CDR1 and CDR2: SQVTM, ANQGSEA. The CDR3 DNA is TGCAGCGTTGACCCTAGCGGGAGGGCAGACGAGCAGTACTTC. This translates into CSVDPSGRADEQYF.

The chain carries TRBV5-4 and TRBJ1-5; D ambiguous. The V and J ends lost 4 bases and 2 bases respectively, with 7 bases between them. The CDR3 consists of 13 residues. The germline CDR1 and CDR2 sequences are SGHNT and YYREEE (reference sequence). CDR3 coding DNA: TGTGCCAGCAGCACTGGGGGCAATCAGCCCCAGCATTTT. This encodes CASSTGGNQPQHF.

CDR3 sequence: CASSQTTGVTGELFF. The CDR3 DNA is TGTGCCAGCAGTCAGACGACAGGGGTGACCGGGGAGCTGTTTTTT. The gene calls are TRBV6-5 and TRBJ2-2, with 8 positions matching TRBD1. CDR1 and CDR2 from the germline V gene are MNHEY and SVGAGI. The CDR3 extends over 15 amino acids. The J segment lost 5 bases and the V segment lost 5 bases, leaving 7 bases of the junction unmatched.

The chain uses TRBV19 and TRBJ1-2, with a weak D call TRBD1 (6 bases). This CDR3 is built from 13 residues. The germline CDR1 and CDR2 sequences are LNHDA and SQIVND (reference sequence). V shed 3 bases and J shed 3 bases, with 8 bases lying between them. CDR3 bases: TGTGCCAGTAGTATGGACAGTTACTATGGCTACACCTTC. Amino acids: CASSMDSYYGYTF.

The V call is TRBV7-9, the J call TRBJ2-3; 8 positions match TRBD2. V lost 5 bases to trimming and J lost 4 bases; unmatched junction nucleotides: 8. This CDR3 contains 15 residues. CDR1 SEHNR and CDR2 FQNEAQ come from the germline V gene (reference sequence). In DNA form, the CDR3 reads TGTGCCAGCAGCGGAGTCGGACTAGCTTCAGATACGCAGTATTTT. This sequence encodes CASSGVGLASDTQYF.

This rearrangement joins TRBV7-8 to TRBJ2-5; 9 nucleotides match TRBD1. Germline V gene data show CDR1 as SGHVS and CDR2 as FQNEAQ. The V segment lost 5 bases and the J segment 3 bases; nucleotides outside the gene matches: 4. This CDR3 comprises 14 residues. The CDR3 here is CASSTGQGKETQYF. CDR3 bases: TGTGCCAGCAGCACAGGACAGGGGAAAGAGACCCAGTACTTC.

In this sample, this clone turned up once. The chain carries TRBV10-2 and TRBJ1-4; TRBD1 agrees at 10 bases. The V gene's germline CDR1 is WSHSY and CDR2 SAAADI. The CDR3 is 15 residues long. V dropped 3 bases and J dropped 8; count of bases not matched to a gene: 6. CDR3 sequence (DNA): TGCGCCAGCAGTGACCCCGGGACAGGGGAAGAAAAACTGTTTTTT. Translated, it gives CASSDPGTGEEKLFF.

In its sample, this clone was seen once. The J gene is TRBJ1-5, the V gene TRBV2; possibly TRBD1 for D (5 bases). The germline CDR1 and CDR2 sequences are SNHLY and FYNNEI. With 6 bases removed from V and 1 base from J, the gap between germline ends came to 10 bases. CDR3 size: 14 residues. CDR3 nucleotide sequence: TGTGCCAGCAGAGGGGACTTCAGCAATCAGCCCCAGCATTTT. This gives the protein CASRGDFSNQPQHF.

This chain connects TRBV18 to TRBJ2-1; 12 bases are shared with TRBD2. The CDR3 has 16 amino acids. V was clipped by 3 bases and J by 8 bases; unmatched bases: 8. Germline CDR1 and CDR2: KGHSH and LQKENI. The CDR3 coding sequence is TGTGCCAGCTCACCGACTAGCGGGAGTTATATCGATGAGCAGTTCTTC. This gives the protein CASSPTSGSYIDEQFF. Drawing the rest from reference TRBV18 and TRBJ2-1, the complete variable domain is NAGVMQNPRHLVRRRGQEARLRCSPMKGHSHVYWYRQLPEEGLKFMVYLQKENIIDESGMPKERFSAEFPKEGPSILRIQQVVRGDSAAYFCASSPTSGSYIDEQFFGPGTRLTVL.

This clone was counted between two and nine times. The chain uses TRBV19 and TRBJ2-7; possible D gene TRBD1, 5 bases. V lost 6 bases and J 5 bases, leaving 14 bases between the germline ends. The CDR3 consists of 13 residues. CDR1 is LNHDA and CDR2 is SQIVND in the germline V gene (reference sequence). The DNA for the CDR3 is TGTGCCAGTAGCCAGGGATTTAACAACGAGCAGTACTTC. Translated: CASSQGFNNEQYF. Complete variable domain (other parts from reference TRBV19 and TRBJ2-7): DGGITQSPKYLFRKEGQNVTLSCEQNLNHDAMYWYRQDPGQGLRLIYYSQIVNDFQKGDIAEGYSVSREKKESFPLTVTSAQKNPTAFYLCASSQGFNNEQYFGPGTRLTVT.

The chain links TRBV6-5 to TRBJ2-1; no reliable D call. From germline, CDR1 is MNHEY and CDR2 SVGAGI. V lost 3 bases and J 6 bases, leaving 12 bases between the germline ends. CDR3 size: 14 residues. The CDR3 DNA sequence: TGTGCCAGCAGTTATGGGAAGATTGGCAATGAGCAGTTCTTC. Translated: CASSYGKIGNEQFF.

This chain connects TRBV9 to TRBJ1-3; D not resolved. The CDR3 has 17 residues. Germline V gene data show CDR1 as SGDLS and CDR2 as YYNGEE. Trimming pared 0 bases from V and 0 bases from J, leaving 13 bases between. In DNA form, the CDR3 reads TGTGCCAGCAGCGTAGGCGGCGTCTCGACCTCTGGAAACACCATATATTTT. Translation: CASSVGGVSTSGNTIYF. Complete variable domain (other parts from reference TRBV9 and TRBJ1-3): DSGVTQTPKHLITATGQRVTLRCSPRSGDLSVYWYQQSLDQGLQFLIQYYNGEERAKGNILERFSAQQFPDLHSELNLSSLELGDSALYFCASSVGGVSTSGNTIYFGEGSWLTVV.

This sequence joins TRBV29-1 and TRBJ2-3, with D perhaps being TRBD1 or TRBD2 (5 bases each). V was clipped by 4 bases and J by 2 bases, with 10 bases between them. Germline CDR1 reads SQVTM; CDR2 reads ANQGSEA. The CDR3 runs 13 residues. CDR3 nucleotides: TGCAGCGTTGGACGGGGCCCCACAGATACGCAGTATTTT. It codes for CSVGRGPTDTQYF.